Shown below are 24 T cell receptor beta chains from a single sample sequenced in a study of T cells after posttransplantation cyclophosphamide. Some clones are missing from TCRdb's copy, which holds only in-frame ones; the method was immunoSEQ multiplex PCR. The sample gives 50,000 to 60,000 clones, 94% of which show up once; 2.5% to 3.5% is in the top ten. Source material: PBMCs. These receptors were taken from a woman aged 25-40 years in good health and a related stem cell transplant donor.

This clone was seen just once. The J gene is TRBJ1-2, the V gene TRBV19, with a tentative D call TRBD1 (5 bases). V gave up 10 bases and J gave up 3 bases, with 12 bases separating them. This CDR3 has 12 amino acids. Germline V gives CDR1 LNHDA, CDR2 SQIVND (reference sequence). The CDR3 nucleotides are TGTGCCACCCAGGGAGGGGACTATGGCTACACCTTC. It translates to CATQGGDYGYTF.

This sequence joins TRBV6-1 and TRBJ2-7, with 7 bases that match TRBD1. Germline CDR1 is MNHNS and CDR2 is SASEGT. CDR3 length equals 14 residues. Losses at the gene ends were 3 bases for V and 0 bases for J; bases not matched to a gene: 2. CDR3 sequence: CASSEGDSSYEQYF. CDR3 nucleotides: TGTGCCAGCAGTGAGGGGGACAGCTCCTACGAGCAGTACTTC.

The V call is TRBV30, the J call TRBJ1-2; D possibly corresponds to TRBD1 (5 bases). The V and J ends lost 4 bases and 8 bases respectively, with 14 bases between them. The CDR3 runs to 12 residues. Germline assignment: CDR1 GTSNPN and CDR2 SVGIG (reference sequence). CDR3 protein: CAWIGQGGGYTF. Written as DNA, the CDR3 is TGTGCCTGGATAGGGCAGGGTGGAGGCTACACCTTC.

The chain uses TRBV6-1 and TRBJ1-4; weak D call: TRBD1 (6 bases). The CDR3 covers 14 residues. CDR1 MNHNS and CDR2 SASEGT come from the germline V gene. V dropped 7 bases and J dropped 1 base, with 10 bases sitting between them. CDR3 sequence (DNA): TGTGCCAGCACCCGGACAGAAACTAATGAAAAACTGTTTTTT. Protein sequence: CASTRTETNEKLFF.

The genes are TRBV4-2 and TRBJ2-3; 7 bases align to TRBD2. CDR1 and CDR2 from the germline V gene are LGHNA and YNFKEQ. The CDR3 sequence is 16 residues long. With 0 bases clipped from V and 1 base from J, the junction kept 4 bases outside the gene matches. In DNA form, the CDR3 reads TGTGCCAGCAGCCAAGATCCCGGACTAGGCACAGATACGCAGTATTTT. Its translation is CASSQDPGLGTDTQYF.

The chain uses TRBV7-2 and TRBJ2-3; TRBD2 matches at 8 bases. CDR1 and CDR2 from the germline V gene are SGHTA and FQGNSA. The V and J ends lost 5 bases and 0 bases, in that order; junction bases with no gene match: 7. The CDR3 totals 16 residues. This CDR3 reads CASSLLADLSTDTQYF. As DNA, the CDR3 is TGTGCCAGCAGCCTACTAGCGGACCTTAGCACAGATACGCAGTATTTT.

The V gene is TRBV7-9, the J gene TRBJ2-7; tentatively, D is TRBD2 (5 bases). The germline V gene has CDR1 SEHNR and CDR2 FQNEAQ (reference sequence). The CDR3 is made up of 12 amino acids. V was trimmed by 5 bases and J by 7 bases, leaving 12 bases between them. The DNA for the CDR3 is TGTGCCAGCAGCGGTACGCGGGTTGAGCAGTACTTC. Its protein is CASSGTRVEQYF.

The V call is TRBV18, the J call TRBJ1-1; TRBD1 aligns across 7 bases. This CDR3 has 17 amino acids. V shed 3 bases, J shed 2 bases, and the junction held 12 bases outside the gene matches. Germline-derived CDR1 and CDR2 are KGHSH and LQKENI. The CDR3 coding sequence is TGTGCCAGCTCACCGTCGCCCAAGACAGGGCTAAACACTGAAGCTTTCTTT. It codes for CASSPSPKTGLNTEAFF.

The chain joins TRBV2 to TRBJ2-2; 11 bases match TRBD2. Germline loops: CDR1 SNHLY, CDR2 FYNNEI. The V segment lost 4 bases and the J segment 5 bases; nucleotides outside the gene matches: 9. This CDR3 spans 17 amino acids. DNA for the CDR3: TGTGCCAGCAGTGCAAATAGCGGGGGGGCAGGGACCGGGGAGCTGTTTTTT. It codes for CASSANSGGAGTGELFF.

CDR3 in amino acids: CASSSLAGGTDTQYF. CDR3 nucleotide sequence: TGCGCCAGCAGCTCGCTAGCGGGGGGCACAGATACGCAGTATTTT. The chain is built from TRBV4-3 and TRBJ2-3; 10 bases align to TRBD2. The CDR3 covers 15 residues. Germline lookup yields CDR1 LGHNA and CDR2 YSLEER. V shed 5 bases, J shed 1 base, and the junction held 3 bases outside the gene matches.

The count of this clone is one. The V and J genes are TRBV6-5 and TRBJ1-5; D unresolved. This CDR3 has 14 residues. Trimming took off 1 base at V and 7 bases at J, with 11 bases between the two ends. The germline CDR1 and CDR2 sequences are MNHEY and SVGAGI. The CDR3 protein is CASSYYRVGQPQHF. CDR3 coding DNA: TGTGCCAGCAGTTACTACCGGGTCGGACAGCCCCAGCATTTT.

The chain uses TRBV6-6 and TRBJ1-3; a weak D match, TRBD1 (6 bases). The CDR3 has 16 amino acids. Trimming took off 6 bases at V and 5 bases at J, with 20 bases between the two ends. Looked up from germline, CDR1 is MNHNY and CDR2 is SVGAGI (reference sequence). Here the CDR3 reads CASSQGQQLPRNTIYF. For the CDR3, the DNA is TGTGCCAGCAGCCAAGGACAGCAGCTACCCAGAAACACCATATATTTT.

The chain recombines TRBV29-1 with TRBJ2-7; 7 bases line up with TRBD2. The CDR3 extends over 14 amino acids. Germline loops: CDR1 SQVTM, CDR2 ANQGSEA. The trim removed 2 bases at V and 3 bases at J, leaving 7 bases unmatched. DNA of the CDR3: TGCAGCGTTGAACTAGCGGAGTTTCACTACGAGCAGTACTTC. Protein: CSVELAEFHYEQYF.

V and J are TRBV5-1 and TRBJ1-2; D remains unclear. The CDR3 runs to 14 residues. Trimming took 1 base from V and 2 from J, leaving 9 bases between them. Germline V gene data show CDR1 as SGHRS and CDR2 as YFSETQ. In nucleotides, the CDR3 is TGCGCCAGCAGCTTGAATTCAGGCAACTATGGCTACACCTTC. Encoded protein: CASSLNSGNYGYTF.

The chain is built from TRBV4-3 and TRBJ1-5; possible D gene TRBD1, 6 bases. Germline V lookup: CDR1 LGHNA, CDR2 YSLEER. The CDR3 is 15 residues long. V dropped 1 base and J dropped 6 bases, with 13 bases sitting between them. This CDR3 reads CASSQGTGMGQPQHF. In DNA, the CDR3 is TGCGCCAGCAGCCAAGGCACAGGGATGGGTCAGCCCCAGCATTTT.

V usage is TRBV4-3 and J usage is TRBJ1-2; 8 nucleotides agree with TRBD1. Germline V gene sequence: CDR1 LGHNA, CDR2 YSLEER. This CDR3 contains 16 residues. Trimming at V came to 6 bases and at J to 3 bases, leaving 12 bases not matched to a gene. CDR3 DNA sequence: TGCGCCAGCAGTCACTCAGTTCAGGGGGCCCACTATGGCTACACCTTC. Translation: CASSHSVQGAHYGYTF.

V usage is TRBV27 and J usage is TRBJ2-5; 15 nucleotides match TRBD2. This CDR3 comprises 18 residues. V shed 4 bases, J shed 4 bases, and the junction held 10 bases outside the gene matches. Per the germline V gene, CDR1 is MNHEY and CDR2 is SMNVEV (reference sequence). CDR3 loop: CASSSPPGLAGGGETQYF. Written as DNA, the CDR3 is TGTGCCAGCAGTTCCCCCCCCGGACTAGCGGGAGGGGGAGAGACCCAGTACTTC.

As regards this clone: Other DNA sequences in the sample encode the same CDR3. The chain is built from TRBV9 and TRBJ2-5; 9 bases agree with TRBD1. The CDR3 spans 14 residues. Germline loops: CDR1 SGDLS, CDR2 YYNGEE. V shed 4 bases, J shed 4 bases, and the junction held 5 bases outside the gene matches. The CDR3 spells CASSPTGGPETQYF. CDR3 nucleotide sequence: TGTGCCAGCAGCCCTACAGGGGGCCCAGAGACCCAGTACTTC.

This chain joins TRBV15 and TRBJ1-2, with D maybe TRBD1 (5 bases). Germline CDR1 is LNHNV and CDR2 is YYDKDF (reference sequence). This CDR3 spans 16 amino acids. The ends were cut back, 5 bases at V and 4 bases at J, with 20 bases in the middle. The CDR3 DNA sequence: TGTGCCACCAGCGGAGGGGCCCTAGGTCGGGGCTATGGCTACACCTTC. Protein: CATSGGALGRGYGYTF.

The V gene is TRBV7-2, the J gene TRBJ2-7; tentative D call: TRBD1 (5 bases). Germline CDR1 is SGHTA and CDR2 is FQGNSA. This CDR3 spans 13 amino acids. Trimming stripped 5 bases from V and 1 base from J, with 9 bases between. The CDR3 is CASSRTLSYEQYF. As DNA, the CDR3 is TGTGCCAGCAGCAGGACACTTTCCTACGAGCAGTACTTC.

In DNA form, the CDR3 reads TGTGCCAGCTCAAAGGGACAGGCGGCCACTAGCACAGATACGCAGTATTTT. This gives the protein CASSKGQAATSTDTQYF. The chain employs TRBV18 and TRBJ2-3, with 8 bases matching TRBD1. V shed 5 bases, J shed 0 bases, and the junction held 10 bases outside the gene matches. The CDR3 sequence is 17 residues long. The germline V gene encodes CDR1 KGHSH and CDR2 LQKENI.

Concerning this clone: One end of the junction fails to match germline, which may point to a read error. The chain couples TRBV29-1 to TRBJ2-2; unclear D gene. CDR3 length equals 12 residues. Per the germline V gene, CDR1 is SQVTM and CDR2 is ANQGSEA. CDR3 amino acids: CNVESIVGELFF. The CDR3 DNA reads as TGCAACGTTGAATCTATAGTCGGGGAGCTGTTTTTT.

The chain couples TRBV2 to TRBJ1-2; the match to TRBD1 covers 7 bases. The CDR3 totals 14 residues. Germline CDR1 reads SNHLY; CDR2 reads FYNNEI. V was pared by 6 bases and J by 6 bases, with 10 bases of the junction left unmatched. The CDR3 protein is CASRGQTGWDGYTF. CDR3 in DNA: TGTGCCAGCAGAGGCCAGACAGGGTGGGATGGCTACACCTTC.

The chain couples TRBV5-6 to TRBJ1-1; 8 bases agree with TRBD1. The CDR3 runs 16 residues. The V gene end was trimmed by 3 bases and the J gene end by 4 bases; junction bases not matched to a gene: 11. Germline CDR1 and CDR2: SGHDT and YYEEEE. CDR3: CASSSLSGQDFTEAFF. CDR3 DNA sequence: TGTGCCAGCAGCTCACTATCGGGACAGGATTTCACTGAAGCTTTCTTT.